Listed below are T cell receptor beta chains from one sample, sequenced in a study of identical twins. TCRdb re-analysed the 5' RACE reads in MiXCR, keeping a single row per CDR3 protein. The sample carries some 1,700,000 distinct CDR3 sequences, under 35% recorded once. Sequencing used cord blood. Source of these receptors: a newborn girl in good health. Both conserved end residues are part of each CDR3. D genes are given only for firm matches. Size is omitted from some rows. Given values are once, few, many or a class for expanded clones.

-	TRBV7-2	-	TRBJ2-3	15	TGTGCCAGCAGCTTAGGGGTTCAACGCACAGATACGCAGTATTTT	CASSLGVQRTDTQYF
many	TRBV10-3	-	TRBJ2-2	11	TGTGCCATCAGTGACACCGGGGAGCTGTTTTTT	CAISDTGELFF
few	TRBV10-3	-	TRBJ2-7	14	TGTGCCATCAGTGAGAGTGGCGCCAACTACGAGCAGTACTTC	CAISESGANYEQYF
few	TRBV12-3/TRBV12-4	-	TRBJ2-3	14	TGTGCCAGCAGTGGGTGGGACAGCACAGATACGCAGTATTTT	CASSGWDSTDTQYF
few	TRBV28	-	TRBJ2-7	13	TGTGCCAGCAGTTTTAATGGTCTCGGGACGTGGTACTTC	CASSFNGLGTWYF
few	TRBV27	TRBD1	TRBJ2-1	16	TGTGCCAGCAGTTTGGCCGACAGGGAAGCCTACAATGAGCAGTTCTTC	CASSLADREAYNEQFF
-	TRBV19	TRBD2	TRBJ2-7	17	TGTGCCAGTAGTTTCCAGCCTGGGACTAGCGGATCCTACGAGCAGTACTTC	CASSFQPGTSGSYEQYF
-	TRBV20-1	-	TRBJ2-1	14	TGCAGTGCTAGCGGTTGGGGGGGGGCATATGAGCAGTTCTTC	CSASGWGGAYEQFF
-	TRBV20-1	-	TRBJ2-7	12	TGCAGTGCTGGCCGGCGACTGGCTGAGCAGTACTTC	CSAGRRLAEQYF
-	TRBV7-9	-	TRBJ1-5	14	TGTGCCAGCAGCGCAAAGGGCGAGAATCAGCCCCAGCATTTT	CASSAKGENQPQHF
few	TRBV10-3	TRBD1	TRBJ2-7	15	TGTGCCATCAGTTCCGACAGGGGACTCTCCTACGAGCAGTACTTC	CAISSDRGLSYEQYF
-	TRBV20-1	TRBD1	TRBJ1-1	14	TGCAGTGCTGTATGGACAGGGCATTTCACTGAAGCTTTCTTT	CSAVWTGHFTEAFF
-	TRBV5-6	-	TRBJ2-5	12	TGTGCCAGCAGCTTTAATCGGGAGACCCAGTACTTC	CASSFNRETQYF
-	TRBV29-1	TRBD1	TRBJ2-5	13	TGCAGCGTTGTTGCCAGGGGGCAGGAGACCCAGTACTTC	CSVVARGQETQYF
-	TRBV12-3/TRBV12-4	TRBD2	TRBJ2-1	11	TGTGCCAGCAGCCCCGGACTAGGGGAGTTCTTC	CASSPGLGEFF
-	TRBV18	TRBD1	TRBJ2-7	21	TGTGCCAGCTCACATCTTTCCACTATAATAAACCGGGACAGGGTCTCCTACGAGCAGTACTTC	CASSHLSTIINRDRVSYEQYF
-	TRBV3-1	TRBD2	TRBJ2-3	15	TGTGCCAGCAGCCTTTTAGCGGGAGCGTCAGATACGCAGTATTTT	CASSLLAGASDTQYF
-	TRBV4-2	-	TRBJ2-3	17	TGTGCCAGCAGCCAAGTATGGTGGGACTCGGGCGCAGATACGCAGTATTTT	CASSQVWWDSGADTQYF
-	TRBV4-2	-	TRBJ2-3	15	TGTGCCAGCAGCGCCCGGGACAAGGACTCAGATACGCAGTATTTT	CASSARDKDSDTQYF
-	TRBV20-1	-	TRBJ2-3	11	TGCAGTGCTAGACCGGGCTCTGCGCAGTATTTT	CSARPGSAQYF
-	TRBV20-1	TRBD1	TRBJ2-7	13	TGCAGTGCCCCGGGACAGGAACCCTACGAGCAGTACTTC	CSAPGQEPYEQYF
few	TRBV4-1	TRBD2	TRBJ2-7	15	TGCGCCAGCAGCCAAGTCACTAGCGGGAGAGGCGAGCAGTACTTC	CASSQVTSGRGEQYF
-	TRBV28	-	TRBJ1-6	13	TGTGCCAGCCGGACAGCCGATAATTCACCCCTCCACTTT	CASRTADNSPLHF
few	TRBV27	-	TRBJ2-3	15	TGTGCCAGCAGTCCCGACTCGTGGGCCACAGATACGCAGTATTTT	CASSPDSWATDTQYF
few	TRBV13	-	TRBJ1-2	15	TGTGCCAGCAGCTTATTAGGGGGGCGCTCCTATGGCTACACCTTC	CASSLLGGRSYGYTF